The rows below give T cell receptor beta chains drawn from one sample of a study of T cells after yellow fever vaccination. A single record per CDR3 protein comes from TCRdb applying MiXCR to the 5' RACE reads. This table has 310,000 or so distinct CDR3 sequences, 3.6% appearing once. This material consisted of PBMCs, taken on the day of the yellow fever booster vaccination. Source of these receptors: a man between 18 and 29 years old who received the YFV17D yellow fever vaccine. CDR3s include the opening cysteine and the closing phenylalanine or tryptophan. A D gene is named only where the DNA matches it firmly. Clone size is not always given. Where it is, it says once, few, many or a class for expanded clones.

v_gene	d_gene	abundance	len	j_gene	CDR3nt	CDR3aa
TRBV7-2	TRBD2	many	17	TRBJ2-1	TGTGCCAGCAGCGTCAGAATGGGACTAGCGGGGGTACCTGAGCAGTTCTTC	CASSVRMGLAGVPEQFF
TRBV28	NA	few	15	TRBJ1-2	TGTGCCAGCAGTTTACGCGGACAGAACGAGGGCGGCTACACCTTC	CASSLRGQNEGGYTF
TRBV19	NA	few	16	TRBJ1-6	TGTGCCAGTAGTATAGCTGGCGGCTCCTATAATTCACCCCTCCACTTT	CASSIAGGSYNSPLHF
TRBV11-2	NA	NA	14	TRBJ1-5	TGTGCCAGCAGCTTAGTGGGCACTGGGCAGCCCCAGCATTTT	CASSLVGTGQPQHF
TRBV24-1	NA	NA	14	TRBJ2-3	TGTGCCACCAGTGATTCCGGACGGGACGATACGCAGTATTTT	CATSDSGRDDTQYF
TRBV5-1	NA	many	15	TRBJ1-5	TGCGCCAGCAGCTTGCGCGGGGGCGAGGGTCAGCCCCAGCATTTT	CASSLRGGEGQPQHF
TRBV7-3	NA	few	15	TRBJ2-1	TGTGCCAGCAGCTTAAATGGGGCCGTTTTGAATGAGCAGTTCTTC	CASSLNGAVLNEQFF
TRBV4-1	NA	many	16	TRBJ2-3	TGCGCCAGCAGCCCCGTAATCGGCTCTAGCACAGATACGCAGTATTTT	CASSPVIGSSTDTQYF
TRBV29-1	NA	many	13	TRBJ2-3	TGCAGCGTTGAGGAGACTAGTTACGATACGCAGTATTTT	CSVEETSYDTQYF
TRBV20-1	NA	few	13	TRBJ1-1	TGCAGTGCCCGGGGACGGTCGAACACTGAAGCTTTCTTT	CSARGRSNTEAFF
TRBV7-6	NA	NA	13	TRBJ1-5	TGTGCCAGTGGGACCGATAGCAATCAGCCCCAGCATTTT	CASGTDSNQPQHF
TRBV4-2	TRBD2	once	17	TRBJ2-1	TGTGCCAGCAGCCAAGCTAGGGCTAGCGGGGCCCGGGTGGAGCAGTTCTTC	CASSQARASGARVEQFF
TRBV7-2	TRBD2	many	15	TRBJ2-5	TGTGCCAGCAGCGTTCAGCGGGGGGGCGGAGAGACCCAGTACTTC	CASSVQRGGGETQYF
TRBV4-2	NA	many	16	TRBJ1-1	TGTGCCAGCAGCCAAGTCTTTGGACAGATAAACACTGAAGCTTTCTTT	CASSQVFGQINTEAFF
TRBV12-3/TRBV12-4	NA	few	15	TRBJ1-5	TGTGCCAGCAGTTTTAACGGCGATCGCAATCAGCCCCAGCATTTT	CASSFNGDRNQPQHF
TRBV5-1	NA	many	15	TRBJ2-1	TGCGCCAGCGGGGTTGAGCATACGAGATACAATGAGCAGTTCTTC	CASGVEHTRYNEQFF
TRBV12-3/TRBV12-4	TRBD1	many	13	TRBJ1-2	TGTGCCAGCAGGGTGACAGGGTCGAATGGCTACACCTTC	CASRVTGSNGYTF
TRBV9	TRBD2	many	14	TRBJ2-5	TGTGCCAGCAGCGTGGCGGGGGGCTATGAGACCCAGTACTTC	CASSVAGGYETQYF
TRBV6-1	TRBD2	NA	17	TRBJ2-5	TGTGCCAGCAGTGTCGGGGGATGGGGCGGGGGTGCAGAGACCCAGTACTTC	CASSVGGWGGGAETQYF
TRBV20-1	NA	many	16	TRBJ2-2	TGCAGTGCTAGACGACGTGTCTGGGGCGGCGCCGGGGAGCTGTTTTTT	CSARRRVWGGAGELFF
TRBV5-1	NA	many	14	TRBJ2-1	TGCGCCAGCAGCAAGGACAGCCCCCGGAATGAGCAGTTCTTC	CASSKDSPRNEQFF
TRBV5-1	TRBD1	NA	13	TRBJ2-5	TGCGCCAGCAGCAACGACAGGGCCGGGACCCAGTACTTC	CASSNDRAGTQYF
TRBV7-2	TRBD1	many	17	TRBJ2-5	TGTGCCAGCAGCTTCTCCGGGACAGGGGGCGCCCGGGAGACCCAGTACTTC	CASSFSGTGGARETQYF
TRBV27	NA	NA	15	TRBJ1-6	TGTGCCAGCAGCCCAAGAGGGTCCTATAATTCACCCCTCCACTTT	CASSPRGSYNSPLHF
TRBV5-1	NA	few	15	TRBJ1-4	TGCGCCAGCAGCCAGCCGGACAGCTCTAATGAAAAACTGTTTTTT	CASSQPDSSNEKLFF
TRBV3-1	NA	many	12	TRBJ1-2	TGTGCCAGCAGCCAATACAGGGCTGGCTACACCTTC	CASSQYRAGYTF
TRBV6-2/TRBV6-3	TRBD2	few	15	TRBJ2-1	TGTGCCAGCATACCCTTGGGACTAGCGTTCGGTGAGCAGTTCTTC	CASIPLGLAFGEQFF
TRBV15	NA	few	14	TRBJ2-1	TGTGCCACCAGCAGAGACGGAGGAGTCAATGAGCAGTTCTTC	CATSRDGGVNEQFF
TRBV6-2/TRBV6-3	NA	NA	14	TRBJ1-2	TGTGCCAGCCGAATCTTTGACCGCAACGGGGGCTACACCTTC	CASRIFDRNGGYTF
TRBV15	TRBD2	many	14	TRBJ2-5	TGTGCCACCAGCAGAGATCTAGCGGGGGAGACCCAGTACTTC	CATSRDLAGETQYF
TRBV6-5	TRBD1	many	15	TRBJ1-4	TGTGCCAGCAGTCCTGCCAGGGGGAGTAATGAAAAACTGTTTTTT	CASSPARGSNEKLFF
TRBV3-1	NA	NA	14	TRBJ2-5	TGTGCCAGCAGCAAGACGGGGGCGGGGGAGACCCAGTACTTC	CASSKTGAGETQYF
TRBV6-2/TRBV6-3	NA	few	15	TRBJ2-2	TGTGCCAGCAGTGAACCCAGGGAGGCGGCCGGGGAGCTGTTTTTT	CASSEPREAAGELFF
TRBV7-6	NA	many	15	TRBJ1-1	TGTGCCAGCAGCTTGGGGACCGCCGTGAACACTGAAGCTTTCTTT	CASSLGTAVNTEAFF
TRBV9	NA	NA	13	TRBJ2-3	TGTGCCAGCAGCGCCCTGAGCACAGATACGCAGTATTTT	CASSALSTDTQYF
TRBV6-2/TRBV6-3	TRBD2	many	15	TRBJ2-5	TGTGCCAGCAGTTACTACGGACTAGCGAAGGAGACCCAGTACTTC	CASSYYGLAKETQYF
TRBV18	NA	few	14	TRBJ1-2	TGTGCCAGCTCACCACCCTTGGGGGGGAGCGGCTACACCTTC	CASSPPLGGSGYTF
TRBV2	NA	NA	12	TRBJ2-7	TGTGCCAGCAGGGAAGGGACCTACGAGCAGTACTTC	CASREGTYEQYF
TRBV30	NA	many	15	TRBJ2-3	TGTGCCTGGAGTCCGGATCGACTCGACACAGATACGCAGTATTTT	CAWSPDRLDTDTQYF
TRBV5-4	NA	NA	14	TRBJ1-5	TGTGCCAGCAGCTTCGGGGCCGAAGGGCAGCCCCAGCATTTT	CASSFGAEGQPQHF
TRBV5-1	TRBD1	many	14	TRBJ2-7	TGCGCCAGCAATCCGGGACAGGGGGCCAACGAGCAGTACTTC	CASNPGQGANEQYF
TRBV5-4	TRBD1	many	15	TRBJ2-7	TGTGCCAGCAGCAACAGGGACAGGGACTGGAGTGAGCAGTACTTC	CASSNRDRDWSEQYF
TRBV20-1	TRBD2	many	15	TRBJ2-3	TGCAGTGCTAGATTCGGGGGGGCGAGCACAGATACGCAGTATTTT	CSARFGGASTDTQYF
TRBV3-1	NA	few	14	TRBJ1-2	TGTGCCAGCAGCCAAGACAGTCTTTATAGCGGCTACACCTTC	CASSQDSLYSGYTF
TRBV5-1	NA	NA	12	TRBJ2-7	TGCGCCATCAGCTCCCAAACCTACGAGCAGTACTTC	CAISSQTYEQYF
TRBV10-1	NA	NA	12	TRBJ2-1	TGCGCCAGCGCCATACTCGACAATGAGCAGTTCTTC	CASAILDNEQFF